The entry that follows covers one TCR beta chain sequence. V was clipped by 8 bases and J by 8 bases; unmatched bases: 11. The CDR3 is 16 residues long. Germline values: CDR1 LNHDA, CDR2 SQIVND (reference sequence). The sample is drawn from a study of T cell changes during pregnancy in multiple sclerosis. Assay: immunoSEQ multiplex PCR; the TCRdb copy retains only in-frame clones and omits some. The sample carries 40,000 to 45,000 clones, 70% to 90% recorded once. The rearrangement uses TRBV19 and TRBJ2-1, with 14 bases matching TRBD2. The starting material was CD4+ T cells from peripheral blood mononuclear cells, obtained in the first trimester of pregnancy. The source is a female donor with multiple sclerosis, enrolled in a pregnancy study. The DNA for the CDR3 is TGTGCCAGTGCGACTAGCGGGAGGGCCAGAAGCGATGAGCAGTTCTTC. Encoded protein: CASATSGRARSDEQFF.